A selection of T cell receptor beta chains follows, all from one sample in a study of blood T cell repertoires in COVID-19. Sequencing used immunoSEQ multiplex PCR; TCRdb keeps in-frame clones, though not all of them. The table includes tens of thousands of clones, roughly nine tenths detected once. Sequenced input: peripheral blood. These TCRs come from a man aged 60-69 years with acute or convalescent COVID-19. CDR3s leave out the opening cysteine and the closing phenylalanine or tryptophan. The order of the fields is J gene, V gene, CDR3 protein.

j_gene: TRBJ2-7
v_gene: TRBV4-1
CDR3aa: ASSQDPGGLWTGKNEQY

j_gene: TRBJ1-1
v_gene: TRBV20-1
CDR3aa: SARGPAGAF

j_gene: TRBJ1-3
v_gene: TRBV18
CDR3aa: ASSRDRGAAGNTIY

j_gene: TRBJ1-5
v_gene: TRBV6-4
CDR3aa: ASSDDRGIGRNQPQH

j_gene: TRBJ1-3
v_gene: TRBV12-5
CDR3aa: ASGLGAGTGSGNTIY

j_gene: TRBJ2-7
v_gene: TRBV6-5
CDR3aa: ASSYSGLQTYEQY

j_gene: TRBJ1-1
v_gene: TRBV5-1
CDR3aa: ASSLFGLNTEAF

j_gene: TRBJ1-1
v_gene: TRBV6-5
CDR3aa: ASRGQAFRDTEAF

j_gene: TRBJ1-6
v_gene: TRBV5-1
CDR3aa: ASSRDSYNSPLH

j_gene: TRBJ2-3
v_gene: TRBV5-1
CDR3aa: ASSFPALASTDTQY

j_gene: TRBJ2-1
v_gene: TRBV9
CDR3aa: ASSVSGDGEQF

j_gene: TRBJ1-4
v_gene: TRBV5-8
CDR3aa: ASSFLTATNEKLF

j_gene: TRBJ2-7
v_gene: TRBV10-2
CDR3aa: ASSEYNRGTYEQY

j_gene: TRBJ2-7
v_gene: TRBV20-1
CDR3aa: SASKARQGGDEQY

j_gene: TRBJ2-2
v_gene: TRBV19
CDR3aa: ASNRNGELF

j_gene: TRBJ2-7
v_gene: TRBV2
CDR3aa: ASSSDSYEQY

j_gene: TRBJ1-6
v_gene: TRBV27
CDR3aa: ASSSFHQGDGSPLH

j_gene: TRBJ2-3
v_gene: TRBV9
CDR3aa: ASSVGRGETDTQY

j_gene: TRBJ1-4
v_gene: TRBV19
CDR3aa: ASSPRDSSEKLF

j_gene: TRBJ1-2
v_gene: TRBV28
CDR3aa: ASSLASWSYGYT

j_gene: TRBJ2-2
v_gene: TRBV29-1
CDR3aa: SAGRGTGELF

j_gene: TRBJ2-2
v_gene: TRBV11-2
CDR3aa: ASSSDWGLSTGELF

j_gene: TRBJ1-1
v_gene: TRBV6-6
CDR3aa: ASSLDRGHTEAF

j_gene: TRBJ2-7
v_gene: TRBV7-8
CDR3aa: ASSPQAYEQY

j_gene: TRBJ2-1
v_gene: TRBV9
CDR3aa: ASSAAQTGGASTLF

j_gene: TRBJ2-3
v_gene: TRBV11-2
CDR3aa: AGSRGTGGPDTQY

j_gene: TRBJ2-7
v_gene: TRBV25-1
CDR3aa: ASSESQGAAYEQY

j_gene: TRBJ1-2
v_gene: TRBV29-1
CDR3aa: SVINFGQDLNYGYT

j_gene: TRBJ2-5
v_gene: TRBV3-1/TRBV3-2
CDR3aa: ASSQVRDQETQY

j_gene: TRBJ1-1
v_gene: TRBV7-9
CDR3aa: ASLGGDQNTEAF

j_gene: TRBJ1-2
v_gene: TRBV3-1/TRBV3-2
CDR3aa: ASSRTSGQGARGYT

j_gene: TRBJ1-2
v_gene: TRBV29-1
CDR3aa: SAGQGVVGYT

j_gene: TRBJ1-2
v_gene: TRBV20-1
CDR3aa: SASKGQVSYGYT

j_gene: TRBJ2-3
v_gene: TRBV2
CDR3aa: ASSLTGTKSTDTQY

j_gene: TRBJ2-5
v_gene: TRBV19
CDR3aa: ASSSWDREGETQY

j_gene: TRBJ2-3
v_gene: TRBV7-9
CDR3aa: ASSRQGVLADTQY

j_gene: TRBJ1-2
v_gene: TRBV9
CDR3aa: ASSPETGVGT

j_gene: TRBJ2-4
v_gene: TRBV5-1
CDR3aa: ASSQTGVAKNIQY

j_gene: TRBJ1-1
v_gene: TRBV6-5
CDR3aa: ASNPGGNTEAF

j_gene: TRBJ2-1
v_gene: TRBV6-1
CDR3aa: ASSDLFRDRQKRGYNEQF

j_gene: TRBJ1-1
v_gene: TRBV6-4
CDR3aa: ASSYGQGRLNTEAF

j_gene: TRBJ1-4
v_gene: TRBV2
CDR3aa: ASRLTGYVEKLF